This entry concerns a single T cell receptor (beta chain). Its specificity is unknown. The study reverse transcribed the entire isolated RNA, so it sequenced expressed TCRB transcripts. Assay used: immunoSEQ multiplex PCR; TCRdb lists only in-frame clones, some missing. Among over 600,000 clones listed, around 12% were seen once. This specimen belongs to a study of beta chain features in type 1 diabetes. Study summary: Over all samples combined, some 99,000,000 sorted cells were examined. The study's findings and limits: Type 1 diabetes patients had TCRB CDR3s that were shorter (moderately but significantly so) in all four CD4+ subsets. TCRB repertoires of naive, central memory and Treg cells appeared more similar among patients than among healthy donors.

V lost 0 bases, J lost 1 base, and 9 bases lay in between. CDR1 LGHNA and CDR2 YSLEER come from the germline V gene. This CDR3 region has 15 residues. This receptor was taken from a man under 40 with type 1 diabetes. The rearrangement uses TRBV4-3 and TRBJ1-1; D unresolved. The source material was naive CD4+ T cells from blood. The CDR3 DNA reads as TGCGCCAGCAGCCAAGATACGTCGGGGAACACTGAAGCTTTCTTT. Encoded protein: CASSQDTSGNTEAFF.